These 11 T cell receptor beta chains were all obtained from the same sample, sequenced in a study of control samples from healthy donors and cancer patients. The data were produced by immunoSEQ multiplex PCR, yet TCRdb's version contains in-frame clones alone and is incomplete. The sample holds 150,000 to 200,000 clones, 94% seen once. The sequencing sample was made of blood. Source of these receptors: a woman aged 18 to 35 in good health.

The chain recombines TRBV4-2 with TRBJ2-3; 10 positions agree with TRBD2. The CDR3 covers 14 residues. The ends lost 5 bases at V and 4 bases at J; junction bases unmatched: 3. CDR1 is LGHNA and CDR2 is YNFKEQ in the germline V gene. CDR3: CASSSGGGSDTQYF. CDR3 bases: TGTGCCAGCAGCAGCGGGGGGGGATCAGATACGCAGTATTTT.

The rearrangement links TRBV4-1 to TRBJ2-7; 13 nucleotides line up with TRBD2. Trimming removed 4 bases from V and 3 bases from J; junction bases left unmatched: 12. This CDR3 comprises 18 residues. Germline assignment: CDR1 MGHRA and CDR2 YSYEKL. Here the CDR3 DNA reads TGCGCCAGCAGCCCGGGACTAGCGGGGAGAGCAAGGTTCTACGAGCAGTACTTC. Amino acids: CASSPGLAGRARFYEQYF.

The chain combines TRBV2 with TRBJ1-2, with D hard to call. The CDR3 is 14 residues long. Germline V gene sequence: CDR1 SNHLY, CDR2 FYNNEI. Trimming removed 1 base at V and 4 bases at J, with 10 bases between. The CDR3 loop reads CASSEEAEFYGYTF. Written as DNA, the CDR3 is TGTGCCAGCAGTGAAGAGGCGGAGTTCTATGGCTACACCTTC.

This chain connects TRBV19 to TRBJ2-3; D gene ambiguous. This CDR3 contains 13 residues. Between the trimmed V and J ends, which lost 6 bases and 7 bases, there was a span of 14 bases. Germline assignment: CDR1 LNHDA and CDR2 SQIVND (reference sequence). CDR3 region: CASSLTTWNTQYF. In DNA form, the CDR3 reads TGTGCCAGTAGCCTCACCACATGGAATACGCAGTATTTT.

This clone has only one observation. This rearrangement joins TRBV18 to TRBJ1-6; no reliable D call. The CDR3 covers 15 residues. CDR1 and CDR2 from the germline V gene are KGHSH and LQKENI. Trimming left V 2 bases short and J 8 bases short, with 13 bases between. The DNA of the CDR3 is TGTGCCAGCTCACCATCCTCAATTCAAGATTCACCCCTCCACTTT. Amino acids: CASSPSSIQDSPLHF.

The chain uses TRBV2 and TRBJ1-1; 10 nucleotides match TRBD1. The CDR3 covers 14 residues. Germline values: CDR1 SNHLY, CDR2 FYNNEI. V lost 8 bases to trimming and J lost 7 bases; unmatched junction nucleotides: 10. CDR3 sequence: CASLIDRGRDEAFF. CDR3 in DNA: TGTGCCAGCCTTATCGACAGGGGGCGCGATGAAGCTTTCTTT.

On this clone itself: The same CDR3 arises from other DNA sequences in this sample as well. The rearrangement links TRBV28 to TRBJ2-7; D remains ambiguous. Germline assignment: CDR1 MDHEN and CDR2 SYDVKM. CDR3 length equals 13 residues. V was pared by 5 bases and J by 2 bases, with 10 bases between. The CDR3 loop is CASSPSSAYEQYF. The CDR3 bases are TGTGCCAGCAGTCCGTCATCGGCCTACGAGCAGTACTTC.

This chain links TRBV28 with TRBJ1-4; 12 bases agree with TRBD1. Germline CDR1 and CDR2: MDHEN and SYDVKM. Trimming cost V 7 bases and J 8 bases; bases outside gene matches: 8. This CDR3 contains 15 residues. CDR3 sequence (DNA): TGTGCCAGCACCCTAATCGGGACAGGGGGCGAAAAACTGTTTTTT. This translates into CASTLIGTGGEKLFF.

The V gene is TRBV28, the J gene TRBJ1-5, with TRBD1 identical over 8 bases. With 8 bases clipped from V and 5 bases from J, the junction kept 17 bases outside the gene matches. The CDR3 length is 17 residues. Germline-derived CDR1 and CDR2 are MDHEN and SYDVKM. CDR3 DNA sequence: TGTGCCAGCGCCCGCATACCCCCCGGGACAGGATATCAGCCCCAGCATTTT. This translates into CASARIPPGTGYQPQHF.

The genes are TRBV28 and TRBJ1-1; 8 bases are a match to TRBD1. J was trimmed by 3 bases and V by 8 bases; bases with no gene match: 11. Germline CDR1 is MDHEN and CDR2 is SYDVKM. The CDR3 totals 15 residues. CDR3 protein: CASRGQVLPDTEAFF. The CDR3 DNA follows: TGTGCCAGCCGGGGACAGGTGTTGCCGGACACTGAAGCTTTCTTT.

In nucleotides, the CDR3 is TGTGCCAGCAGCCAAGGTCGGACAGCACCCTTTGACTATGGCTACACCTTC. Its protein is CASSQGRTAPFDYGYTF. The V and J genes are TRBV3-1 (or the pseudogene TRBV3-2) and TRBJ1-2; D might be TRBD1 (6 bases). V was shortened by 1 base and J by 3 bases, with 18 bases between the two germline ends. The CDR3 consists of 17 residues. Germline assignment: CDR1 LGHDT and CDR2 YNNKEL (reference sequence).